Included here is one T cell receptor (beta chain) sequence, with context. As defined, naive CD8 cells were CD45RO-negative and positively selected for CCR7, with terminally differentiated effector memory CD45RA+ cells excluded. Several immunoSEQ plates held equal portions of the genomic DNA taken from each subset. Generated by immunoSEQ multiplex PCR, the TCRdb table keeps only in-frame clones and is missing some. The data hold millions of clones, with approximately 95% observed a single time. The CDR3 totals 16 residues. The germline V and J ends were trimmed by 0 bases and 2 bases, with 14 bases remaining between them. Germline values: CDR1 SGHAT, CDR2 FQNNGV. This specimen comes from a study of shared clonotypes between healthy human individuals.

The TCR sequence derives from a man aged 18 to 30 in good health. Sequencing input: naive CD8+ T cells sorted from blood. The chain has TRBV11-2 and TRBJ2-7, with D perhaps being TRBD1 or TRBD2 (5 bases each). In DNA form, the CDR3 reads TGTGCCAGCAGCTTAGAGGACTTTGGGGCCCCCTACGAGCAGTACTTC. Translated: CASSLEDFGAPYEQYF.